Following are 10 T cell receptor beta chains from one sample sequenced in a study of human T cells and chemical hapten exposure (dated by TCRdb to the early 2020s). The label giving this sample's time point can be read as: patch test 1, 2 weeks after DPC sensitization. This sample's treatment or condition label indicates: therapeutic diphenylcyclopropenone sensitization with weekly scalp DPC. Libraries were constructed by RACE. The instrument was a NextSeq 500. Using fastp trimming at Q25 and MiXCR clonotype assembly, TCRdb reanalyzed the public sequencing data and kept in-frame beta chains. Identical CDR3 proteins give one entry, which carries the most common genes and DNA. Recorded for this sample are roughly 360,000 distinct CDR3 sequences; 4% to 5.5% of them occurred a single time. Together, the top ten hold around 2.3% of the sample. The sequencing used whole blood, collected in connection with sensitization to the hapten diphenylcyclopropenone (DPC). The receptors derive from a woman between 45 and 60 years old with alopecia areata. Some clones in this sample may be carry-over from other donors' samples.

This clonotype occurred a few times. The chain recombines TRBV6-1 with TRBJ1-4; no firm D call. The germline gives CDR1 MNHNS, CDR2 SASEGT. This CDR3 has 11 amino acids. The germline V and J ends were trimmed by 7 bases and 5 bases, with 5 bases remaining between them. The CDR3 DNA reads TGTGCCAGCACGAGGAATGAAAAACTGTTTTTT. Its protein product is CASTRNEKLFF.

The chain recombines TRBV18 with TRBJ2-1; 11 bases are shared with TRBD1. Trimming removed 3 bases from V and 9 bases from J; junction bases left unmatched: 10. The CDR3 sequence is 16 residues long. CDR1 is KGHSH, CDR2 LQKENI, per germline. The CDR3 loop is CASSPYAGTGGSEQFF. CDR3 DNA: TGTGCCAGCTCACCGTACGCCGGGACAGGGGGGTCTGAGCAGTTCTTC.

For the CDR3, the DNA is TGTGCCAGCAGTTTTTCATCCGTCCAAGCTTTCTTT. Its protein is CASSFSSVQAFF. This sequence joins TRBV12-3 or TRBV12-4 and TRBJ1-1; D remains unclear. The CDR3 spans 12 residues. V lost 3 bases, J lost 9 bases, and 11 bases lay in between.

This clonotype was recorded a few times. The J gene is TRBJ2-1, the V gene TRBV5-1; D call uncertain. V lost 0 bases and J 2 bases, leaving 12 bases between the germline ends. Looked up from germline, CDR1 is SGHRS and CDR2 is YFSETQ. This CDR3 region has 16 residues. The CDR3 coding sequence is TGCGCCAGCAGCTTGGGGCAAGTACAAACCTACAATGAGCAGTTCTTC. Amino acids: CASSLGQVQTYNEQFF. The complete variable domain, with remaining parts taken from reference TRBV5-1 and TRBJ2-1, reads KAGVTQTPRYLIKTRGQQVTLSCSPISGHRSVSWYQQTPGQGLQFLFEYFSETQRNKGNFPGRFSGRQFSNSRSEMNVSTLELGDSALYLCASSLGQVQTYNEQFFGPGTRLTVL.

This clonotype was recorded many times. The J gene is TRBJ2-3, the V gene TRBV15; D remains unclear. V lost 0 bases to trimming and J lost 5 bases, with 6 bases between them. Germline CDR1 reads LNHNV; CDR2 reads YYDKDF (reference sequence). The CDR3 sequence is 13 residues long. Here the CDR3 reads CATSRELGDTQYF. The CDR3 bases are TGTGCCACCAGCAGAGAGTTAGGAGATACGCAGTATTTT.

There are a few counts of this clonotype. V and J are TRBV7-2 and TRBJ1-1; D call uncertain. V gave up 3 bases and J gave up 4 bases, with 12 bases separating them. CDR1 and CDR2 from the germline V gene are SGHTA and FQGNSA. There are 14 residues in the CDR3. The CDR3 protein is CASSFRGLGTEAFF. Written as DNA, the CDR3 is TGTGCCAGCAGCTTCCGGGGATTGGGCACTGAAGCTTTCTTT.

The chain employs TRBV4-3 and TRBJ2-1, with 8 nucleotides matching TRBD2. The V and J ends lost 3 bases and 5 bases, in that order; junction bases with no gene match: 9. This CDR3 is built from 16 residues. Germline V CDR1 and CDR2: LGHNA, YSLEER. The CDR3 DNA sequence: TGCGCCAGCAGCCACCGGGTCGGGCGGGGGGACAATGAGCAGTTCTTC. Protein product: CASSHRVGRGDNEQFF.

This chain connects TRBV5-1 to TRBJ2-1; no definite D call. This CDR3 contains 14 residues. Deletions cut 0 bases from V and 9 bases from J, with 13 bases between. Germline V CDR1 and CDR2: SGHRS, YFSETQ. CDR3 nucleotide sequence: TGCGCCAGCAGCTTGGCGTCTCCTGCGGCTGAGCAGTTCTTC. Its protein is CASSLASPAAEQFF.

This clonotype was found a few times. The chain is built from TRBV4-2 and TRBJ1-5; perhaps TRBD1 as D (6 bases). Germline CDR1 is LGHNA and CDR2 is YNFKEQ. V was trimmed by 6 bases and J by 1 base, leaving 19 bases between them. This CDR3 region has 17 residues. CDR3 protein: CASRRDRTVRSNQPQHF. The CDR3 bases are TGTGCCAGCAGACGCGATCGGACAGTACGGAGCAATCAGCCCCAGCATTTT.

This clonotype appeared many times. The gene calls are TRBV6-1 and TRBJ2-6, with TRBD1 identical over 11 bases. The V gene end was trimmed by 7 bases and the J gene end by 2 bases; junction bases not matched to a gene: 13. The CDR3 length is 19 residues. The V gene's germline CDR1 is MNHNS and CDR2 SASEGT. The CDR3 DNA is TGTGCCAGCACCCAAGCTAGCGGACAGGGGGCCGCTGGGGCCAACGTCCTGACTTTC. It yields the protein CASTQASGQGAAGANVLTF.